This T cell receptor beta chain came from a study of radiotherapy plus CTLA-4 blockade in lung cancer. Deletions cut 2 bases from V and 3 bases from J, with 9 bases between. Germline assignment: CDR1 SGHDT and CDR2 YYEEEE. The CDR3 spans 13 residues. Measured with immunoSEQ multiplex PCR; TCRdb has only the in-frame clones, and not every one. The data show about 98,000 clones, around four fifths seen once. The clonotype comes from a human donor with non-small cell lung cancer who had a partial response to radiotherapy plus ipilimumab. The gene calls are TRBV5-6 and TRBJ2-7; no clear D. Specimen: peripheral blood, collected from a patient treated with radiotherapy plus ipilimumab. This CDR3 reads CASSLQPVYEQYF. In DNA, the CDR3 is TGTGCCAGCAGCTTACAGCCAGTCTACGAGCAGTACTTC.